This T cell receptor beta chain was captured in a study of blood T cell repertoires in COVID-19. Study details: Acute and convalescent COVID-19 samples came from the United States, Italy and Spain.

There are 13 residues in the CDR3. The junction had 4 bases not matched to a gene; V was cut back by 10 bases and J by 0 bases. Per the germline V gene, CDR1 is ENHRY and CDR2 is SYGVKD. Clones were sequenced by immunoSEQ multiplex PCR, and TCRdb holds only the in-frame ones, with some missing. The sample includes about 200,000 clones, 80% to 90% of them seen just once. The specimen sequenced was peripheral blood. The chain has TRBV10-3 and TRBJ1-1, with TRBD1 matching over 8 bases. The sequence was obtained from a woman in her 70s with acute or convalescent COVID-19. CDR3: CATGTGMNTEAFF. CDR3 in DNA: TGTGCCACGGGGACAGGAATGAACACTGAAGCTTTCTTT.